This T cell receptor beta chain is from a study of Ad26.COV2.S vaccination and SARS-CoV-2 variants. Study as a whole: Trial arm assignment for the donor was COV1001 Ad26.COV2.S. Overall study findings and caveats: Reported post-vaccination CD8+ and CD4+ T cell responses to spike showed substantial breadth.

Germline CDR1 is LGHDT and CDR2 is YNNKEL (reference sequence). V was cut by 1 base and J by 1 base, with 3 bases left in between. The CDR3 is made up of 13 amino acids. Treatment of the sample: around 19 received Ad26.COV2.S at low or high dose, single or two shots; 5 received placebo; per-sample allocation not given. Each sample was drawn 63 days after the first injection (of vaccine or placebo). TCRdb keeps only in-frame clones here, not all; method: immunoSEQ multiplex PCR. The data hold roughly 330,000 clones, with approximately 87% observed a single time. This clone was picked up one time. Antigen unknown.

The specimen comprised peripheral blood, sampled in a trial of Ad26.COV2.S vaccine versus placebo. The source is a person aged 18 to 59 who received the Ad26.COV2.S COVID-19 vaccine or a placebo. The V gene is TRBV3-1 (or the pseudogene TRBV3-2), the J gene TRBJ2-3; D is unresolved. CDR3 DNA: TGTGCCAGCAGCCAAGTTGGCACAGATACGCAGTATTTT. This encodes CASSQVGTDTQYF.